Listed below are T cell receptor beta chains from one sample, sequenced in a study of blood T cell repertoires in COVID-19. TCRdb keeps only in-frame clones here, not all; method: immunoSEQ multiplex PCR. Of about 260,000 clones listed, 86% are singletons. Material for sequencing was peripheral blood. Every receptor here comes from a man aged 18 to 29 with active or convalescent COVID-19. Both conserved end residues are part of each CDR3. The order of the fields is D gene, J gene, clone size, V gene, CDR3 protein, CDR3 DNA. D genes are given only for firm matches. Clone size appears in some rows only: once, few, many, or a class for an expanded clone.

-,TRBJ2-1,-,TRBV6-2/TRBV6-3,CASSYGSSYNEQFF,TGTGCCAGCAGTTACGGGAGCTCCTACAATGAGCAGTTCTTC
-,TRBJ1-6,few,TRBV21-1,CASSKGWAGQLYNSPLHF,TGTGCCAGCAGCAAAGGGTGGGCAGGGCAGCTATATAATTCACCCCTCCACTTT
TRBD1,TRBJ2-3,-,TRBV24-1,CATSDWAPGQGGNTQYF,TGTGCCACCAGTGATTGGGCTCCGGGACAGGGAGGGAATACGCAGTATTTT
TRBD1,TRBJ2-1,-,TRBV27,CASSLSRGWYNEQFF,TGTGCCAGCAGTTTAAGCAGGGGGTGGTACAATGAGCAGTTCTTC
TRBD1,TRBJ2-1,-,TRBV27,CASSTDRVSFSNEQFF,TGTGCCAGCAGTACGGACAGGGTGTCTTTTTCCAATGAGCAGTTCTTC
-,TRBJ1-2,once,TRBV6-6,CASSYQEGRGYTF,TGTGCCAGCAGTTACCAGGAAGGTCGGGGCTACACCTTC
-,TRBJ1-3,few,TRBV5-1,CASSLGPGSGNTIYF,TGCGCCAGCAGCCTCGGCCCGGGGTCTGGAAACACCATATATTTT
-,TRBJ1-2,-,TRBV30,CAWSPDRDIYGYTF,TGTGCCTGGAGCCCGGACAGAGATATATATGGCTACACCTTC
-,TRBJ2-5,-,TRBV14,CASFGEQETQYF,TGTGCCAGCTTCGGGGAGCAAGAGACCCAGTACTTC
TRBD2,TRBJ2-5,-,TRBV19,CASSMASIGLAGKETQYF,TGTGCCAGTAGTATGGCGTCTATTGGGCTAGCGGGGAAAGAGACCCAGTACTTC
TRBD1,TRBJ1-3,-,TRBV28,CATDPRQGTGNTIYF,TGTGCCACCGACCCTCGACAGGGCACGGGAAACACCATATATTTT
TRBD1,TRBJ1-1,-,TRBV28,CASRTVGQGITEAFF,TGTGCCAGCAGAACAGTCGGACAGGGTATCACTGAAGCTTTCTTT
-,TRBJ2-2,once,TRBV19,CASSPPVGGELFF,TGTGCCAGTAGCCCACCCGTCGGCGGGGAGCTGTTTTTT
-,TRBJ1-6,-,TRBV5-4,CASSLDTYNSPLHF,TGTGCCAGCAGCTTGGACACATATAATTCACCCCTCCACTTT
-,TRBJ2-7,many,TRBV4-1,CASTRLYARDLRYEQYF,TGCGCCAGCACTCGACTTTACGCACGGGACTTACGCTACGAGCAGTACTTC
-,TRBJ1-1,once,TRBV6-5,CASGSGMGTEAFF,TGTGCCAGCGGGTCAGGGATGGGCACTGAAGCTTTCTTT
TRBD2,TRBJ2-1,-,TRBV7-9,CASSLERENNEQFF,TGTGCCAGCAGCTTAGAGCGGGAGAACAATGAGCAGTTCTTC
-,TRBJ2-7,once,TRBV6-5,CASSLGTGAYEQYF,TGTGCCAGCAGTTTAGGGACGGGGGCCTACGAGCAGTACTTC
TRBD2,TRBJ2-1,-,TRBV3-1/TRBV3-2,CASSQSKASGSYNEQFF,TGTGCCAGCAGCCAAAGTAAGGCTAGCGGATCCTACAATGAGCAGTTCTTC
TRBD1,TRBJ1-2,-,TRBV7-6,CASSGRDRGYPDGYTF,TGTGCCAGCAGCGGCCGGGACAGGGGCTATCCGGATGGCTACACCTTC
-,TRBJ1-1,once,TRBV7-9,CASSLARSLGLPRNTEAFF,TGTGCCAGCAGCTTAGCGCGATCGTTGGGACTCCCTCGGAACACTGAAGCTTTCTTT
TRBD1,TRBJ2-3,-,TRBV30,CAWSGTGWTDTQYF,TGTGCCTGGAGTGGGACAGGGTGGACAGATACGCAGTATTTT
-,TRBJ2-1,-,TRBV13,CASSTSSRPYNEQFF,TGTGCCAGCAGCACCTCTAGCCGCCCCTACAATGAGCAGTTCTTC
-,TRBJ1-4,-,TRBV29-1,CSPRGVNEKLFF,TGCAGCCCCCGGGGGGTTAATGAAAAACTGTTTTTT
-,TRBJ1-3,-,TRBV11-2,CASSPNYSGNTIYF,TGTGCCAGCAGCCCAAACTACTCTGGAAACACCATATATTTT
-,TRBJ1-1,-,TRBV6-5,CASNSQGQVTEAFF,TGTGCCAGCAATTCACAGGGTCAGGTCACTGAAGCTTTCTTT